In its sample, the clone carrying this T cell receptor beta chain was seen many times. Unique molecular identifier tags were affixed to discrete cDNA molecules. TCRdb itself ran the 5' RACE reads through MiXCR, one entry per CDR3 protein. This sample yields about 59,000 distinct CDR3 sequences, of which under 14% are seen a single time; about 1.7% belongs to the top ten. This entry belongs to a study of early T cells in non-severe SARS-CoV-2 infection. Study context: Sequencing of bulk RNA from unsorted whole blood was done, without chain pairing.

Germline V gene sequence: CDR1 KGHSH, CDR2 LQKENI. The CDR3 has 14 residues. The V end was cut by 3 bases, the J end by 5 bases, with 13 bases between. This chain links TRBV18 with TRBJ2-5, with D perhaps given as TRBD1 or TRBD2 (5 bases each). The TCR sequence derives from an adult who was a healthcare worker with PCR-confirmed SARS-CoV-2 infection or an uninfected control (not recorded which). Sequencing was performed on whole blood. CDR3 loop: CASSPGTRSETQYF. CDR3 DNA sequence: TGTGCCAGCTCACCCGGGACCCGCTCCGAGACCCAGTACTTC.